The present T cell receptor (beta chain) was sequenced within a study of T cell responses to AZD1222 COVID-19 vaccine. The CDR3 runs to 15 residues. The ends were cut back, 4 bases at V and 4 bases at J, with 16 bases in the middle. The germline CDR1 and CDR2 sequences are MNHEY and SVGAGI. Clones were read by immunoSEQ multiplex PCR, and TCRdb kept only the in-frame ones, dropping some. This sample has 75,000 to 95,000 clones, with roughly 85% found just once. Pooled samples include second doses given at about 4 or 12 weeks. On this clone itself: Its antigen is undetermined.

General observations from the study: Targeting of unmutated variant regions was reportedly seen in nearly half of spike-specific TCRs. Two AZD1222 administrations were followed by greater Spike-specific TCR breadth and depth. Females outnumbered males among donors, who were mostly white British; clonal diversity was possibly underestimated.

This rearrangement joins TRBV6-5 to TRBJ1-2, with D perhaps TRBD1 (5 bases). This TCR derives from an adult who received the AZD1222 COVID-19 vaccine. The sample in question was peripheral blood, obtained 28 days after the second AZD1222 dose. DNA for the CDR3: TGTGCCAGCAGTTCGTCCGGGACGGACTCCTATGGCTACACCTTC. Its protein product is CASSSSGTDSYGYTF.